This entry lists 17 T cell receptor beta chains sequenced from one sample in a study of Graves' ophthalmopathy and Graves' hyperthyroidism. RNA transcripts yielded amplified TCR beta CDR3 regions. In the first round, RT-PCR was carried out with HTBI primers, and a multiplex PCR formed the second round. From the multiplex PCR reads, TCRdb called clonotypes with MiXCR, one entry per CDR3 protein. Among about 660,000 distinct CDR3 sequences listed, more than 40% were seen once. The sequenced sample consisted of peripheral blood. These receptors all stem from an adult man with Graves' ophthalmopathy.

CDR3 coding DNA: TGTGCCAGCAGTGAAACTCCGACTAATGAAAAACTGTTTTTT. It translates to CASSETPTNEKLFF. The rearrangement uses TRBV25-1 and TRBJ1-4, with D unresolved. CDR3 length equals 14 residues. Germline V gene sequence: CDR1 MGHDK, CDR2 SYGVNS. V lost 2 bases and J 2 bases, leaving 6 bases between the germline ends.

This chain uses TRBV6-5 with TRBJ2-7; 8 bases agree with TRBD2. Germline CDR1 MNHEY, CDR2 SVGAGI. The CDR3 loop spans 18 amino acids. Trimming took 2 bases from V and 5 from J; bases not matched to a gene: 17. CDR3 sequence reads: CASSYLRTDKREYHEQYF. CDR3 in DNA: TGTGCCAGCAGTTACCTCCGGACAGACAAGCGGGAGTACCACGAGCAGTACTTC.

This clonotype was seen ten or more times. The chain combines TRBV15 with TRBJ1-4; 11 bases map to TRBD1. CDR1 and CDR2 (germline): LNHNV, YYDKDF (reference sequence). The length of the CDR3 is 14 residues. V trimming: 5 bases; J trimming: 7 bases; junction bases outside the gene matches: 3. The CDR3 loop is CATSGGQGGEKLFF. The CDR3 bases are TGTGCCACCAGCGGGGGACAGGGGGGTGAAAAACTGTTTTTT.

In the case of this clonotype: No conserved phenylalanine or tryptophan ends this CDR3, so it is likely a read error. The chain employs TRBV6-5 and TRBJ2-5, with D perhaps matching TRBD1 (6 bases). Trimming shortened V by 5 bases and J by 1 base, and 8 bases separated the two germline ends. Looked up from germline, CDR1 is MNHEY and CDR2 is SVGAGI. There are 13 residues in the CDR3. CDR3 coding DNA: TGTGCCAGCAGTACAGGGTCCCAAGAGACCCAGTACGTC. It is translated as CASSTGSQETQYV.

This clonotype was counted ten times or more. V usage is TRBV19 and J usage is TRBJ1-4; 8 positions agree with TRBD1. CDR3 length: 15 amino acids. Per germline, CDR1 LNHDA and CDR2 SQIVND (reference sequence). V trimming: 5 bases; J trimming: 10 bases; junction bases outside the gene matches: 12. The CDR3 reads CASSVFGQGEGKLFF. In DNA form, the CDR3 reads TGTGCCAGTAGTGTTTTTGGACAGGGAGAGGGAAAACTGTTTTTT.

This clonotype showed up many times. This chain joins TRBV20-1 and TRBJ1-4; 9 bases match TRBD1. Germline CDR1 reads DFQATT; CDR2 reads SNEGSKA (reference sequence). The CDR3 sequence is 14 residues long. V was clipped by 3 bases and J by 8 bases; unmatched bases: 7. CDR3 sequence reads: CSARDRGGWEKLFF. The CDR3 DNA follows: TGCAGTGCTAGGGACAGGGGAGGATGGGAAAAACTGTTTTTT.

A word on this clonotype: Likely a read error: the CDR3 ends without its conserved phenylalanine or tryptophan. The DNA is left out, because the CDR3 cannot be placed on it with certainty; the CDR3 is given as TCRdb lists it. This chain joins TRBV11-2 and TRBJ1-5; TRBD1 reflects the table's D call only, with no check against the DNA. The germline gives CDR1 SGHAT, CDR2 FQNNGV. The CDR3 is 10 residues long, ends included. CDR3 protein: CASSSLTGVI.

This clonotype was observed at least ten times. The chain couples TRBV20-1 to TRBJ1-3; D is undetermined. V lost 5 bases to trimming and J lost 0 bases, with 11 bases between them. The CDR3 is 14 residues long. The germline V gene encodes CDR1 DFQATT and CDR2 SNEGSKA (reference sequence). CDR3 region: CSAYDGNSGNTIYF. The CDR3 nucleotides are TGCAGTGCTTATGACGGCAACTCTGGAAACACCATATATTTT.

The rearrangement links TRBV5-6 to TRBJ2-7, with TRBD2 matching 13 bases. The CDR3 spans 14 residues. The V gene's germline CDR1 is SGHDT and CDR2 YYEEEE. V lost 6 bases to trimming and J lost 6 bases; unmatched junction nucleotides: 6. CDR3 protein: CASTLGLAGLEQYF. CDR3 DNA: TGTGCCAGCACACTGGGACTAGCGGGACTCGAGCAGTACTTC.

The chain uses TRBV6-6 and TRBJ2-5, with 8 nucleotides matching TRBD2. Trimming took 6 bases from V and 1 from J; bases not matched to a gene: 10. The germline CDR1 and CDR2 sequences are MNHNY and SVGAGI (reference sequence). This CDR3 region has 16 residues. CDR3 coding DNA: TGTGCCAGCAGCCCCAACGGGGGGGGGTTCCAAGAGACCCAGTACTTC. It codes for CASSPNGGGFQETQYF.

This clonotype came up many times. The V call is TRBV6-1, the J call TRBJ2-5, with unresolved D. The germline V gene encodes CDR1 MNHNS and CDR2 SASEGT. Trimming shortened V by 1 base and J by 5 bases, and 11 bases separated the two germline ends. This CDR3 is 14 amino acids long. The CDR3 sequence is CASSEVGYGETQYF. The CDR3 coding sequence is TGTGCCAGCAGTGAAGTGGGATACGGGGAGACCCAGTACTTC.

This clonotype was counted a few times. This chain uses TRBV24-1 with TRBJ2-3; 8 bases match TRBD2. CDR3 length: 15 amino acids. Germline lookup yields CDR1 KGHDR and CDR2 SFDVKD. The V and J ends lost 5 bases and 2 bases, in that order; junction bases with no gene match: 5. For the CDR3, the DNA is TGTGCCACCAGTGGCTCCGGGGGGGCCACAGATACGCAGTATTTT. As protein: CATSGSGGATDTQYF.

Notes on this clonotype: Just one base apart from a much larger clone, this may be a read error. The rearrangement joins TRBV7-6 to TRBJ1-6; unclear D gene. Trimming cost V 6 bases and J 11 bases, with 17 bases left between them. The CDR3 has 14 amino acids. CDR1 is SGHVS, CDR2 FNYEAQ, per germline. CDR3 amino acids: CASSYFAGNPPLHF. The CDR3 DNA sequence: TGTGCCAGCAGTTACTTCGCGGGGAATCCACCCCTCCACTTT.

In the case of this clonotype: A much more abundant neighbour one base away suggests this may be a read error. J is TRBJ1-1 and V is TRBV12-3 or TRBV12-4; D unresolved. The CDR3 has 11 residues. The CDR3 bases are TGTGTCAGCAGTTTATTGACTGAAGCTTTCTTT. Translating it yields CVSSLLTEAFF.

Many counts were recorded for this clonotype. The chain carries TRBV20-1 and TRBJ1-1; TRBD1 aligns across 7 bases. Looked up from germline, CDR1 is DFQATT and CDR2 is SNEGSKA (reference sequence). CDR3 length equals 12 residues. V was clipped by 5 bases and J by 7 bases; unmatched bases: 7. CDR3 loop: CSAYRGSVEAFF. The CDR3 region has the DNA TGCAGTGCTTACAGGGGATCGGTTGAAGCTTTCTTT.

This sequence joins TRBV2 and TRBJ1-5, with TRBD1 as a possible D gene (5 bases). This CDR3 has 17 amino acids. CDR1 and CDR2 from the germline V gene are SNHLY and FYNNEI. V was trimmed by 8 bases and J by 11 bases, leaving 31 bases between them. The DNA of the CDR3 is TGTGCCAGCGGTTCGGGTCTAGCGGGCGGAATGGGGGAGACCCAGCATTTT. Its translation: CASGSGLAGGMGETQHF.

The chain uses TRBV19 and TRBJ1-6, with D tentatively TRBD1 (6 bases). The CDR3 sequence is 11 residues long. The V and J ends lost 8 bases and 14 bases respectively, with 13 bases between them. Germline V gene sequence: CDR1 LNHDA, CDR2 SQIVND (reference sequence). The CDR3 is CASAGTHALHF. The CDR3 DNA is TGTGCCAGTGCCGGGACACACGCCCTCCACTTT. Combining the CDR3 with reference TRBV19 and TRBJ1-6 gives the whole variable domain DGGITQSPKYLFRKEGQNVTLSCEQNLNHDAMYWYRQDPGQGLRLIYYSQIVNDFQKGDIAEGYSVSREKKESFPLTVTSAQKNPTAFYLCASAGTHALHFGNGTRLTVT.